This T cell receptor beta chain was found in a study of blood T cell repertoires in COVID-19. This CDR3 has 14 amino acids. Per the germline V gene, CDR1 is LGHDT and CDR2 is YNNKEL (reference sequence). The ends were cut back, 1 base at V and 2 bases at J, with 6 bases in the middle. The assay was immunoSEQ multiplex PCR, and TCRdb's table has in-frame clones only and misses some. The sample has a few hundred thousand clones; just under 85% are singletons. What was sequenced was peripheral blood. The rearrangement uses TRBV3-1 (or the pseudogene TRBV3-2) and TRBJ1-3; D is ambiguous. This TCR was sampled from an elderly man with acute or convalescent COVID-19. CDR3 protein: CASSQAGTGNTIYF. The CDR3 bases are TGTGCCAGCAGCCAAGCGGGGACTGGAAACACCATATATTTT.